Presented here are 9 T cell receptor beta chains from one specimen sequenced in a study of cytomegalovirus exposure and HLA in healthy donors. The PCR employed 60 Vbeta primers together with 13 Jbeta primers. Using immunoSEQ multiplex PCR, the repertoire was profiled, and TCRdb retains in-frame clones only, with some absent. The table includes about 130,000 clones, over 65% detected once. The sequenced material came from PBMCs. All receptors derive from a female donor in good health and CMV-seropositive.

This clone was counted once. The genes are TRBV13 and TRBJ1-1, with D unclear. Germline CDR1 is PRHDT and CDR2 is FYEKMQ (reference sequence). The germline V and J ends were trimmed by 5 bases and 4 bases, with 11 bases remaining between them. The CDR3 contains 13 residues. CDR3 coding DNA: TGTGCCAGCAGCGCGGGTGAGGGCACTGAAGCTTTCTTT. Residues: CASSAGEGTEAFF.

The chain is built from TRBV25-1 and TRBJ2-5; TRBD2 is a possible D gene (6 bases). The CDR3 has 14 residues. V shed 4 bases and J shed 3 bases, with 12 bases lying between them. Germline CDR1 is MGHDK and CDR2 is SYGVNS. In DNA form, the CDR3 reads TGTGCCAGCAGTGCACCCCCGGGAGAAGAGACCCAGTACTTC. It encodes CASSAPPGEETQYF.

Of note for this clone: The junction shows a germline mismatch at one end, possibly a read error. Other DNA sequences in this sample translate to the same CDR3. The chain links TRBV6-1 to TRBJ1-1; 10 bases map to TRBD1. Germline values: CDR1 MNHNS, CDR2 SASEGT. This CDR3 is 18 amino acids long. CDR3 sequence: CASSDPDRGLFGNTEAFF. DNA of the CDR3: TGTGCCAGCAGTGATCCCGACAGGGGGCTTTTTGGGAACACTGAAGCCTTCTTT.

This chain joins TRBV2 and TRBJ2-3; 7 bases align to TRBD2. CDR1 and CDR2 (germline): SNHLY, FYNNEI. This CDR3 has 14 amino acids. V shed 7 bases, J shed 4 bases, and the junction held 8 bases outside the gene matches. The CDR3 region is CASTLQRGSDTQYF. CDR3 nucleotide sequence: TGTGCCAGCACGCTGCAGCGGGGTTCAGATACGCAGTATTTT. Combining the CDR3 with reference TRBV2 and TRBJ2-3 gives the whole variable domain EPEVTQTPSHQVTQMGQEVILRCVPISNHLYFYWYRQILGQKVEFLVSFYNNEISEKSEIFDDQFSVERPDGSNFTLKIRSTKLEDSAMYFCASTLQRGSDTQYFGPGTRLTVL.

This chain uses TRBV7-8 with TRBJ1-6, with a possible D match to TRBD1 (6 bases). The CDR3 extends over 14 amino acids. V was pared by 3 bases and J by 8 bases, with 11 bases between. Germline V CDR1 and CDR2: SGHVS, FQNEAQ. The CDR3: CASSFGGAYSPLHF. Here the CDR3 DNA reads TGTGCCAGCAGCTTTGGGGGCGCGTATTCACCCCTCCACTTT.

The rearrangement joins TRBV30 to TRBJ1-1; 9 bases agree with TRBD1. V dropped 3 bases and J dropped 4; count of bases not matched to a gene: 3. There are 13 residues in the CDR3. Per germline, CDR1 GTSNPN and CDR2 SVGIG (reference sequence). The CDR3 sequence: CAWRATGGTEAFF. In DNA form, the CDR3 reads TGTGCCTGGAGAGCGACAGGGGGCACTGAAGCTTTCTTT.

About this clone itself: This specimen includes other DNA sequences encoding the same CDR3. The chain employs TRBV7-9 and TRBJ2-5; D not certain. The CDR3 is 14 residues long. Looked up from germline, CDR1 is SEHNR and CDR2 is FQNEAQ (reference sequence). Trimming left V 1 base short and J 1 base short, with 7 bases between. The CDR3, as DNA: TGTGCCAGCAGCTTAGGTTTAGCCCAAGAGACCCAGTACTTC. Amino acid sequence: CASSLGLAQETQYF.

This sequence joins TRBV7-9 and TRBJ2-1; no clear D. Germline values: CDR1 SEHNR, CDR2 FQNEAQ (reference sequence). Trimming shortened V by 3 bases and J by 7 bases, and 16 bases separated the two germline ends. This CDR3 has 15 amino acids. The CDR3 coding sequence is TGTGCCAGCAGCTTTAAAAAGCGTCTGAAAAATGAGCAGTTCTTC. Encoded protein: CASSFKKRLKNEQFF. The variable domain in full, with the rest retrieved from reference TRBV7-9 and TRBJ2-1, is DTGVSQNPRHKITKRGQNVTFRCDPISEHNRLYWYRQTLGQGPEFLTYFQNEAQLEKSRLLSDRFSAERPKGSFSTLEIQRTEQGDSAMYLCASSFKKRLKNEQFFGPGTRLTVL.

The CDR3, as DNA: TGCGCCAGCAGCTTGGATCGGGCCGGGGAGCTGTTTTTT. Its translation is CASSLDRAGELFF. This sequence joins TRBV5-1 and TRBJ2-2, with unresolved D. The CDR3 is 13 residues long. Trimming shortened V by 0 bases and J by 6 bases, and 6 bases separated the two germline ends. Germline-derived CDR1 and CDR2 are SGHRS and YFSETQ.